The rows below give T cell receptor beta chains drawn from one sample of a study of CD8 T cells in ankylosing spondylitis. In TCRdb, the 5' RACE reads were re-called with MiXCR into one record per CDR3 protein. The profile shows 250,000 to 400,000 distinct CDR3 sequences, around a tenth of them singletons. Sequenced sample: blood, either unsorted or a sorted T cell fraction (not recorded which). The origin of the receptors is a female donor with ankylosing spondylitis or in good health (not recorded which). Both conserved end residues are part of each CDR3. D genes are given only for firm matches. Clone size is shown for a subset of rows, as once, few, many or a class of expanded clone.

CDR3 DNA | CDR3 protein | V gene | CDR3 length | D gene | J gene | clone size
TGCGCCAGCAGCTTTCGTTCCGGGACCTACGAGCAGTACTTC | CASSFRSGTYEQYF | TRBV5-1 | 14 | NA | TRBJ2-7 | NA
TGCAGTGCTAGGGGGGGGGAGGTTGGAAACACCATATATTTT | CSARGGEVGNTIYF | TRBV20-1 | 14 | NA | TRBJ1-3 | many
TGTGCCAGCAGCCAAACCCGATACGAGCAGTACTTC | CASSQTRYEQYF | TRBV6-2/TRBV6-3 | 12 | NA | TRBJ2-7 | NA
TGTGCCAGCAGCTTAGATGGAGCAGGGGGCTACGAGCAGTACTTC | CASSLDGAGGYEQYF | TRBV11-2 | 15 | TRBD1 | TRBJ2-7 | few
TGCAGTGCCATCCCGGACAGGGAAGTACGGACTAATGAAAAACTGTTTTTT | CSAIPDREVRTNEKLFF | TRBV20-1 | 17 | TRBD1 | TRBJ1-4 | NA
TGCAGTGCAACCGGGACTAGCGGGACTTTGCAAGAGACCCAGTACTTC | CSATGTSGTLQETQYF | TRBV20-1 | 16 | TRBD2 | TRBJ2-5 | many
TGCGCCAGCAGCTTGGCCGGGACCATCTCCTACAATGAGCAGTTCTTC | CASSLAGTISYNEQFF | TRBV5-1 | 16 | NA | TRBJ2-1 | many
TGCAGTGCTAGAGATCCCCGGAAGGGGGCTCGGAATGAGCAGTTCTTC | CSARDPRKGARNEQFF | TRBV20-1 | 16 | TRBD1 | TRBJ2-1 | many
TGTGCCAGCAGTTACTCGACGGGGGGGGCCACTGAAGCTTTCTTT | CASSYSTGGATEAFF | TRBV6-2/TRBV6-3 | 15 | NA | TRBJ1-1 | many
TGCGCCAGCAGTGAACAGGGGGCAAAGACCCAGTACTTC | CASSEQGAKTQYF | TRBV10-1 | 13 | TRBD1 | TRBJ2-5 | NA
TGTGCCAGCAGCCCGGGACAGAGTAAAGAGACCCAGTACTTC | CASSPGQSKETQYF | TRBV12-3/TRBV12-4 | 14 | TRBD1 | TRBJ2-5 | many
TGCAGTGCCGAAAGAACAGGGAACACCGGGGAGCTGTTTTTT | CSAERTGNTGELFF | TRBV20-1 | 14 | NA | TRBJ2-2 | many
TGCAGTGCCCCTGGGGGAGGGCCATGGAATGAGCAGTTCTTC | CSAPGGGPWNEQFF | TRBV20-1 | 14 | TRBD2 | TRBJ2-1 | many
TGTGCCAGCAGCTCCGGCGGATCCCCAAGTCGTGGCGGGGAGCTGTTTTTT | CASSSGGSPSRGGELFF | TRBV7-3 | 17 | NA | TRBJ2-2 | NA
TGTGCCAGCAGCCCGTTACCGGGCGAGCAGTACTTC | CASSPLPGEQYF | TRBV3-1 | 12 | NA | TRBJ2-7 | NA
TGCAGTGCTAGGACAGGAGGCTATGGCTACACCTTC | CSARTGGYGYTF | TRBV20-1 | 12 | NA | TRBJ1-2 | many
TGTGCCAGCAGCCAAGGGGGGGCCGAAGTAGCCAAAAACATTCAGTACTTC | CASSQGGAEVAKNIQYF | TRBV4-2 | 17 | NA | TRBJ2-4 | NA
TGTGCCACCAGTGGGCGGACTTCAGCACAGGGGAGCTACGAGCAGTACTTC | CATSGRTSAQGSYEQYF | TRBV24-1 | 17 | TRBD1 | TRBJ2-7 | once
TGTGCCAGCTCGACCCAGAGGCAGGGCGGGGGTTTATTT | CASSTQRQGGGLF | TRBV18 | 13 | NA | TRBJ1-1 | NA
TGTGCCAGCAGCGTAGTTCTAGCAGCAGAGGACACCGGGGAGCTGTTTTTT | CASSVVLAAEDTGELFF | TRBV9 | 17 | NA | TRBJ2-2 | few
TGTGCCAGCAGCTTGGAAGTAGCGGGGGCCGGGGAGCTGTTTTTT | CASSLEVAGAGELFF | TRBV5-5 | 15 | TRBD2 | TRBJ2-2 | NA
TGTGCCAGCAGCTTGGTGGGGGTTGAGGGAAACATTCAGTACTTC | CASSLVGVEGNIQYF | TRBV5-6 | 15 | NA | TRBJ2-4 | few
TGTGCCACCAGCCCACGCTCGGGGGGGAACTATGGCTACACCTTC | CATSPRSGGNYGYTF | TRBV15 | 15 | NA | TRBJ1-2 | many
TGTGCCACCAGTGAGCTTACCGGGACCGCCACAGATACGCAGTATTTT | CATSELTGTATDTQYF | TRBV24-1 | 16 | NA | TRBJ2-3 | many
TGTGCCAGCAGTTTATTTGGGGGGAGCTCCTACGAGCAGTACTTC | CASSLFGGSSYEQYF | TRBV12-3/TRBV12-4 | 15 | NA | TRBJ2-7 | few
TGTGCCAGCTCACCGAAAGGGGCTGGAAACACCATATATTTT | CASSPKGAGNTIYF | TRBV18 | 14 | NA | TRBJ1-3 | few
TGTGGGGGACGCGGGAGCACAGATACGCAGTATTTT | CGGRGSTDTQYF | TRBV2 | 12 | NA | TRBJ2-3 | NA
TGTGCCAGCAGTATAGCTCCCGGCACTGAAGCTTTCTTT | CASSIAPGTEAFF | TRBV28 | 13 | NA | TRBJ1-1 | NA
TGCGCCAGCAGTGACAGACCGAACACCGGGGAGCTGTTTTTT | CASSDRPNTGELFF | TRBV10-2 | 14 | NA | TRBJ2-2 | many
TGCGCCAGCAGCTTGGAACAGGGTGGTCAGCCCCAGCATTTT | CASSLEQGGQPQHF | TRBV5-1 | 14 | NA | TRBJ1-5 | many
TGCAGTGCCTTTTCCCATGAGCAGTTCTTC | CSAFSHEQFF | TRBV20-1 | 10 | NA | TRBJ2-1 | NA
TGTGCCATCAGTGAAGGAACAGGGAACCTTCCCTATGGCTACACCTTC | CAISEGTGNLPYGYTF | TRBV10-3 | 16 | NA | TRBJ1-2 | few
TGCGCCAGCAGCCTCGAGCGGGGACAGGGTGTTTCGCCCCAGCATTTT | CASSLERGQGVSPQHF | TRBV5-1 | 16 | TRBD1 | TRBJ1-5 | few
TGTGCCAGTAGTCCGAGGACGGGGACAACCCTTCGCACAGATACGCAGTATTTT | CASSPRTGTTLRTDTQYF | TRBV19 | 18 | NA | TRBJ2-3 | few
TGTGCCACCGGCGGCGGAATGAACACTGAAGCTTTCTTT | CATGGGMNTEAFF | TRBV6-1 | 13 | NA | TRBJ1-1 | many
TGCGCCAGCAGCTTGGACAGTTATTATAATTCACCCCTCCACTTT | CASSLDSYYNSPLHF | TRBV5-1 | 15 | NA | TRBJ1-6 | many
TGTGCCAGCTCACCGGAAGGGATCGCCGGGGAGCTGTTTTTT | CASSPEGIAGELFF | TRBV18 | 14 | NA | TRBJ2-2 | NA
TGCAGTGCTAGAGGGGCATCTTTAGTGACTGAAGCTTTCTTT | CSARGASLVTEAFF | TRBV20-1 | 14 | NA | TRBJ1-1 | NA
TGCAGTGCTAGAGCGAGGACGGGCAATCAGCCCCAGCATTTT | CSARARTGNQPQHF | TRBV20-1 | 14 | NA | TRBJ1-5 | many
TGTGCCAGCAGCCCTAGAAGGGCAGGTAATGAAAAACTGTTTTTT | CASSPRRAGNEKLFF | TRBV4-2 | 15 | NA | TRBJ1-4 | few
TGCAGCGTTCTGGGACATTACTCTGGGGCCAACGTCCTGACTTTC | CSVLGHYSGANVLTF | TRBV29-1 | 15 | NA | TRBJ2-6 | many
TGTGCCAGCAGTGAAATGGCTAGGGTATGGGGAGGCACTGAAGCTTTCTTT | CASSEMARVWGGTEAFF | TRBV6-1 | 17 | NA | TRBJ1-1 | many
TGCAGTGCTCCAAGGCCGGGGCCGAACACCGGGGAGCTGTTTTTT | CSAPRPGPNTGELFF | TRBV20-1 | 15 | NA | TRBJ2-2 | many